Listed here is a single TCR beta chain. Germline-derived CDR1 and CDR2 are MNHNS and SASEGT. This CDR3 has 12 residues. This sample is drawn from a study of monozygotic twins with inflammatory bowel disease. Added by template switching were UMIs that each held a 6-nucleotide sample barcode. The cDNA of both the TCRalpha and TCRbeta chains was subjected to two nested PCRs of approximately 17 and 9 cycles. For each CDR3 protein, TCRdb gives one entry from its re-call of the 5' RACE reads, without DNA. This table lists about 150,000 distinct CDR3 sequences. The rearrangement links TRBV6-1 to TRBJ1-1; no DNA is available, so the TRBD1 call from TCRdb remains unchecked. The sequence came from a human donor with ulcerative colitis or Crohn's disease, or a healthy co-twin of an affected twin (not recorded which). The sample taken for sequencing was blood. CDR3 loop: CATKGANTEAFF.